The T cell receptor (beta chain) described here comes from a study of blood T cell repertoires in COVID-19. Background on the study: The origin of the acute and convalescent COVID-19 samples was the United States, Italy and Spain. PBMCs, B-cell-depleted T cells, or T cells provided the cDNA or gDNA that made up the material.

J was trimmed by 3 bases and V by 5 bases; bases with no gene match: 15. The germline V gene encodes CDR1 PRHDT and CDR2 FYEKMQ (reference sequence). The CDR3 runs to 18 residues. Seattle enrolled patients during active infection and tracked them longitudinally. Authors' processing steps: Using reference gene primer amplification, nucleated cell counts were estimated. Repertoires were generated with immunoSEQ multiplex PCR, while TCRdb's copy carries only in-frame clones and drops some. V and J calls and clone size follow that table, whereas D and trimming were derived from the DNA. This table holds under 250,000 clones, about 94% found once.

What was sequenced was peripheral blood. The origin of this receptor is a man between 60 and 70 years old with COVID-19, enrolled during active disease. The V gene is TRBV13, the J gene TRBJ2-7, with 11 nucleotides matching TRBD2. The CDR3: CASSPGHSGGAIYYEQYF. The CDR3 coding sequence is TGTGCCAGCAGCCCAGGGCATAGCGGGGGGGCCATATACTACGAGCAGTACTTC. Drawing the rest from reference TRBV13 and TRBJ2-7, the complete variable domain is AAGVIQSPRHLIKEKRETATLKCYPIPRHDTVYWYQQGPGQDPQFLISFYEKMQSDKGSIPDRFSAQQFSDYHSELNMSSLELGDSALYFCASSPGHSGGAIYYEQYFGPGTRLTVT.